These 9 T cell receptor beta chains were sequenced from one sample in a study of blood T cell repertoires in COVID-19. Only in-frame clones appear in the TCRdb table, and some are missing; sequencing was by immunoSEQ multiplex PCR. The sample gives hundreds of thousands of clones, roughly 85% of which show up once; 1.5% to 2% is in the top ten. The sample taken for sequencing was PBMCs or T cells enriched from blood (not recorded which). Source of these receptors: a woman aged 25 to 39 who had been exposed to COVID-19.

V and J are TRBV7-3 and TRBJ2-1, with D maybe TRBD1 (6 bases). The CDR3 is 14 amino acids. From germline, CDR1 is SGHTA and CDR2 FQGTGA. The germline V and J ends were trimmed by 0 bases and 9 bases, with 12 bases remaining between them. This CDR3 is CASSLTVGGGEQFF. The CDR3 DNA follows: TGTGCCAGCAGCTTAACTGTTGGGGGCGGTGAGCAGTTCTTC. The full variable domain, in which reference TRBV7-3 and TRBJ2-1 provide the parts outside the CDR3, is GAGVSQTPSNKVTEKGKYVELRCDPISGHTALYWYRQSLGQGPEFLIYFQGTGAADDSGLPNDRFFAVRPEGSVSTLKIQRTERGDSAVYLCASSLTVGGGEQFFGPGTRLTVL.

This sequence joins TRBV5-1 and TRBJ2-2, with 9 bases fitting TRBD2. Germline CDR1 reads SGHRS; CDR2 reads YFSETQ. The length of the CDR3 is 16 residues. The V segment lost 4 bases and the J segment 3 bases; nucleotides outside the gene matches: 7. Written as DNA, the CDR3 is TGCGCCAGCAGCCTGCGTAGCGGGGGAGACACCGGGGAGCTGTTTTTT. This gives the protein CASSLRSGGDTGELFF.

This chain uses TRBV5-1 with TRBJ1-1; D remains ambiguous. This CDR3 is 14 amino acids long. V lost 0 bases, J lost 2 bases, and 8 bases lay in between. Germline lookup yields CDR1 SGHRS and CDR2 YFSETQ. The CDR3 DNA reads TGCGCCAGCAGCTTGGACACATCAAACACTGAAGCTTTCTTT. It codes for CASSLDTSNTEAFF.

The gene calls are TRBV28 and TRBJ2-7; 9 positions match TRBD2. V shed 5 bases and J 2 bases; nucleotides not matched to a gene: 7. The CDR3 has 15 residues. CDR1 and CDR2 from the germline V gene are MDHEN and SYDVKM. Here the CDR3 reads CASSGVAGATYEQYF. CDR3 in DNA: TGTGCCAGCAGTGGGGTAGCGGGAGCCACCTACGAGCAGTACTTC. Full variable domain (remainder filled in from reference TRBV28 and TRBJ2-7): DVKVTQSSRYLVKRTGEKVFLECVQDMDHENMFWYRQDPGLGLRLIYFSYDVKMKEKGDIPEGYSVSREKKERFSLILESASTNQTSMYLCASSGVAGATYEQYFGPGTRLTVT.

The chain is built from TRBV3-1 (or the pseudogene TRBV3-2) and TRBJ2-2; TRBD2 aligns across 12 bases. The V segment lost 1 base and the J segment 1 base; nucleotides outside the gene matches: 4. CDR1 is LGHDT, CDR2 YNNKEL, per germline (reference sequence). This CDR3 comprises 18 residues. DNA of the CDR3: TGTGCCAGCAGCCAAGGACTAGCGGGAGAATTGAACACCGGGGAGCTGTTTTTT. Amino acids: CASSQGLAGELNTGELFF.

The genes are TRBV23-1 and TRBJ2-1, with 12 bases fitting TRBD2. TRBV23-1 is recorded as an ORF, its role being uncertain. V trimming: 4 bases; J trimming: 3 bases; junction bases outside the gene matches: 7. There are 17 residues in the CDR3. As DNA, the CDR3 is TGCGCCAGCAGTCTGGCTAGCGGGGGGGCCGGCTACAATGAGCAGTTCTTC. This codes for CASSLASGGAGYNEQFF.

This clone showed up just a few times. This chain uses TRBV6-5 with TRBJ1-2, with D maybe TRBD1 (5 bases). Trimming pared 10 bases from V and 4 bases from J, leaving 19 bases between. CDR3 length equals 14 residues. Germline values: CDR1 MNHEY, CDR2 SVGAGI. CDR3 bases: TGTGCCATCAAGTGGAATCAGGGCCCCTATGGCTACACCTTC. Protein sequence: CAIKWNQGPYGYTF.

This sequence joins TRBV28 and TRBJ2-7; D gene unclear. V dropped 7 bases and J dropped 3 bases, with 13 bases sitting between them. Germline V CDR1 and CDR2: MDHEN, SYDVKM. The CDR3 runs 13 residues. CDR3 sequence (DNA): TGTGCCAGCAATCCCGCCCCGGGCTACGAGCAGTACTTC. Translation gives CASNPAPGYEQYF.

V usage is TRBV24-1 and J usage is TRBJ1-2; no firm D call. Germline V lookup: CDR1 KGHDR, CDR2 SFDVKD. The CDR3 is 11 residues long. Trimming took 5 bases from V and 8 from J, leaving 8 bases between them. The CDR3 region is CATSGSRGYTF. DNA for the CDR3: TGTGCCACCAGTGGCTCGAGAGGCTACACCTTC.